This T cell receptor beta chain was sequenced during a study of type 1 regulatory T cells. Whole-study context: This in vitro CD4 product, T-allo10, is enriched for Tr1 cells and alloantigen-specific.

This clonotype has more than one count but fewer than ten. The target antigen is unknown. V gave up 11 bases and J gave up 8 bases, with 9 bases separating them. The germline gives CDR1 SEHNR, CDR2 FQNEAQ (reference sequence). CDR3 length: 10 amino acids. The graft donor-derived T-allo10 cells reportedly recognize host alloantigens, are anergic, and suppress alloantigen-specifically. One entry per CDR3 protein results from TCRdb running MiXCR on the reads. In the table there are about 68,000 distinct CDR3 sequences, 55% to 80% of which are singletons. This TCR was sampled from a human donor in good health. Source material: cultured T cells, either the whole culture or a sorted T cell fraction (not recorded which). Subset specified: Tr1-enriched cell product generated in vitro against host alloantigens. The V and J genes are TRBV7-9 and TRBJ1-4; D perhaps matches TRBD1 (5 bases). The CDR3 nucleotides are TGTGCCGGGGACGGGGAAAAACTGTTTTTT. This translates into CAGDGEKLFF.